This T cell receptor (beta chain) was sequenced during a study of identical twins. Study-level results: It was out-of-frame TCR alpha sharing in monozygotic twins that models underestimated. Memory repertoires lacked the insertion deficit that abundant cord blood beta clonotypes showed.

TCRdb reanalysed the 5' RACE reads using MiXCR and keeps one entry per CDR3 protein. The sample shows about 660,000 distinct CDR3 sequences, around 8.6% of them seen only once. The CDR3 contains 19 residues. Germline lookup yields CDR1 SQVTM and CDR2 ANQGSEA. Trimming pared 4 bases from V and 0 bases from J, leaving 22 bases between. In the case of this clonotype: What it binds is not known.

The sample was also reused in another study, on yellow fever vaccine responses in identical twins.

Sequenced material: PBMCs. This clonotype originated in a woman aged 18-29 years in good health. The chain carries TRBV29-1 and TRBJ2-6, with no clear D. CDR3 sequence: CSVVLAPDLWGSGANVLTF. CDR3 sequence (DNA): TGCAGCGTTGTCCTCGCCCCGGACCTCTGGGGCTCTGGGGCCAACGTCCTGACTTTC.